A selection of T cell receptor beta chains follows, all from one sample in a study of cytomegalovirus exposure and HLA in healthy donors. Sequencing used immunoSEQ multiplex PCR; TCRdb keeps in-frame clones, though not all of them. The data hold 90,000 to 120,000 clones, with about four fifths observed a single time. Specimen: PBMCs. These receptor sequences come from a young man in good health and CMV-seropositive. Both conserved end residues are part of each CDR3. Each record gives: V gene, J gene, D gene, clone size, CDR3 DNA, CDR3 protein. D genes are given only for firm matches. Rows give clone size only sometimes, using once, few, many, or a class for an expanded clone.

v_call: TRBV6-5
j_call: TRBJ2-5
d_call: NA
clone_size: few
cdr3_nt: TGTGCCAGCATGCTGGGACATCTGAAAGAGACCCAGTACTTC
cdr3_aa: CASMLGHLKETQYF

v_call: TRBV10-3
j_call: TRBJ2-3
d_call: TRBD1
clone_size: once
cdr3_nt: TGTGCCATCAGTGAGTCTCGAGGGACAGGCGATACGCAGTATTTT
cdr3_aa: CAISESRGTGDTQYF

v_call: TRBV19
j_call: TRBJ1-1
d_call: TRBD1
clone_size: NA
cdr3_nt: TGTGCCAGTAGTTTTGGGACAGGGGGGACTGAAGCTTTCTTT
cdr3_aa: CASSFGTGGTEAFF

v_call: TRBV18
j_call: TRBJ1-6
d_call: TRBD1
clone_size: NA
cdr3_nt: TGTGCCAGCTCACCAAGGGACGGGACAGGAAATTCACCCCTCCACTTT
cdr3_aa: CASSPRDGTGNSPLHF

v_call: TRBV9
j_call: TRBJ2-7
d_call: NA
clone_size: NA
cdr3_nt: TGTGCCAGCAGCTCAACGGACACGATTTACGAGCAGTACTTC
cdr3_aa: CASSSTDTIYEQYF

v_call: TRBV27
j_call: TRBJ2-3
d_call: TRBD2
clone_size: NA
cdr3_nt: TGTGCCAGCAGGGGACTAGCGGGGGACACAGATACGCAGTATTTT
cdr3_aa: CASRGLAGDTDTQYF

v_call: TRBV5-6
j_call: TRBJ1-4
d_call: TRBD1
clone_size: NA
cdr3_nt: TGTGCCAGCAGCGCGGACAGGGGGTCCGAGGAAAAACTGTTTTTT
cdr3_aa: CASSADRGSEEKLFF

v_call: TRBV6-1
j_call: TRBJ1-3
d_call: NA
clone_size: NA
cdr3_nt: TGTGCCAGCAGTGAAGCATGGCAGGGCAAAAGCTCTGGAAACACCATATATTTT
cdr3_aa: CASSEAWQGKSSGNTIYF

v_call: TRBV18
j_call: TRBJ2-7
d_call: NA
clone_size: NA
cdr3_nt: TGTGCCAGCTCAGTACAGGGCTACGAGCAGTACTTC
cdr3_aa: CASSVQGYEQYF

v_call: TRBV4-1
j_call: TRBJ1-2
d_call: TRBD1
clone_size: NA
cdr3_nt: TGCGCCAGCAGCTTAAGACCGGGACAGGGAGACTATGGCTACACCTTC
cdr3_aa: CASSLRPGQGDYGYTF

v_call: TRBV9
j_call: TRBJ1-2
d_call: TRBD1
clone_size: NA
cdr3_nt: TGTGCCAGCAGCCCCGGGACAGGCCCTTTTGGCTACACCTTC
cdr3_aa: CASSPGTGPFGYTF

v_call: TRBV9
j_call: TRBJ2-1
d_call: NA
clone_size: NA
cdr3_nt: TGTGCCAGCAGCTTAAGCCGGAGCTCCTACAATGAGCAGTTCTTC
cdr3_aa: CASSLSRSSYNEQFF

v_call: TRBV2
j_call: TRBJ1-2
d_call: TRBD1
clone_size: NA
cdr3_nt: TGTGCCAGCAGAAGGACAGGGATTTATGGCTACACCTTC
cdr3_aa: CASRRTGIYGYTF

v_call: TRBV9
j_call: TRBJ2-1
d_call: TRBD2
clone_size: NA
cdr3_nt: TGTGCCAGCAGCCCTGGGCGGGGGGGAGTAGGGGGAATGTCAAATGAGCAGTTCTTC
cdr3_aa: CASSPGRGGVGGMSNEQFF

v_call: TRBV5-5
j_call: TRBJ2-7
d_call: NA
clone_size: NA
cdr3_nt: TGTGCCAGCAGCCCTGAACAGGGCGTTCCCTACGAGCAGTACTTC
cdr3_aa: CASSPEQGVPYEQYF

v_call: TRBV6-1
j_call: TRBJ2-7
d_call: NA
clone_size: large
cdr3_nt: TGTGCCAGCAGCGTCCGGACAGAGAACTACGAGCAGTACTTC
cdr3_aa: CASSVRTENYEQYF

v_call: TRBV14
j_call: TRBJ2-7
d_call: NA
clone_size: few
cdr3_nt: TGTGCCAGCAGCCACCCCTCGGCAGGGAACAACGAGCAGTACTTC
cdr3_aa: CASSHPSAGNNEQYF

v_call: TRBV6-5
j_call: TRBJ1-3
d_call: NA
clone_size: NA
cdr3_nt: TGTGCCAGCAGCCCCGTAGGAAACACCATATATTTT
cdr3_aa: CASSPVGNTIYF

v_call: TRBV29-1
j_call: TRBJ1-2
d_call: NA
clone_size: NA
cdr3_nt: TGCAGCGTTGGCGGCAGCCCTCCAGGGTTAGGAGGCTACACCTTC
cdr3_aa: CSVGGSPPGLGGYTF

v_call: TRBV6-5
j_call: TRBJ1-2
d_call: NA
clone_size: NA
cdr3_nt: TGTGCCAGCAGTTACTGGATGGCAGGGGAAGGTGGCTACACCTTC
cdr3_aa: CASSYWMAGEGGYTF

v_call: TRBV5-1
j_call: TRBJ1-3
d_call: NA
clone_size: NA
cdr3_nt: TGCGCCAGCAGCTTGCTTGCAGGGAAAACTGGAAACACCATATATTTT
cdr3_aa: CASSLLAGKTGNTIYF

v_call: TRBV6-6
j_call: TRBJ1-4
d_call: NA
clone_size: NA
cdr3_nt: TGTGCCAGCACCATGGCCGGGGTAACTAATGAAAAACTGTTTTTT
cdr3_aa: CASTMAGVTNEKLFF

v_call: TRBV6-5
j_call: TRBJ2-2
d_call: TRBD1
clone_size: NA
cdr3_nt: TGTGCCAGCAGGCGACAGGGGGGAACCGGGGAGCTGTTTTTT
cdr3_aa: CASRRQGGTGELFF

v_call: TRBV15
j_call: TRBJ1-1
d_call: NA
clone_size: NA
cdr3_nt: TGTGCCACCAGCAGAGATCGACAGCCGAACACTGAAGCTTTCTTT
cdr3_aa: CATSRDRQPNTEAFF

v_call: TRBV6-5
j_call: TRBJ1-2
d_call: NA
clone_size: NA
cdr3_nt: TGTGCCACTTACGACAGGAACTATGGCTACACCTTC
cdr3_aa: CATYDRNYGYTF

v_call: TRBV7-2
j_call: TRBJ1-5
d_call: NA
clone_size: NA
cdr3_nt: TGTGCCAGCAGCGTCCGGGGCAATCAGCCCCAGCATTTT
cdr3_aa: CASSVRGNQPQHF

v_call: TRBV7-3
j_call: TRBJ1-2
d_call: NA
clone_size: NA
cdr3_nt: TGTGCCAGCAGCCCGTCCGGAGACACCGCCGGGGACTATGGCTACACCTTC
cdr3_aa: CASSPSGDTAGDYGYTF

v_call: TRBV18
j_call: TRBJ1-1
d_call: NA
clone_size: NA
cdr3_nt: TGTGCCAGCTCACCAAGTCGGGTGGAAGCTTTCTTT
cdr3_aa: CASSPSRVEAFF

v_call: TRBV16
j_call: TRBJ2-1
d_call: TRBD2
clone_size: once
cdr3_nt: TGTGCCAGCAGCCAGTCTCGGGGGGCAGCAAGCGGGGGGCACAATGAGCAGTTCTTC
cdr3_aa: CASSQSRGAASGGHNEQFF

v_call: TRBV21-1
j_call: TRBJ1-2
d_call: NA
clone_size: NA
cdr3_nt: TGTGCCAGCAGCTGGGACCGGGACAGGGTAAGCTATGGCTACACCTTC
cdr3_aa: CASSWDRDRVSYGYTF

v_call: TRBV5-1
j_call: TRBJ1-2
d_call: NA
clone_size: few
cdr3_nt: TGCGCCAGCAGCTTGGGCAGGAACTATGGCTACACCTTC
cdr3_aa: CASSLGRNYGYTF

v_call: TRBV2
j_call: TRBJ1-2
d_call: NA
clone_size: NA
cdr3_nt: TGTGCCAGCACCAGACAGAATGAGGTCTATGGCTACACCTTC
cdr3_aa: CASTRQNEVYGYTF

v_call: TRBV27
j_call: TRBJ1-1
d_call: NA
clone_size: few
cdr3_nt: TGTGCCAGCAGTTTTCTCTTCGGGTCCGGGAAAGAAGCTTTCTTT
cdr3_aa: CASSFLFGSGKEAFF

v_call: TRBV2
j_call: TRBJ1-5
d_call: NA
clone_size: NA
cdr3_nt: TGTGCCAGCAGAGGCGGAGGCAATCAGCCCCAGCATTTT
cdr3_aa: CASRGGGNQPQHF

v_call: TRBV2
j_call: TRBJ1-6
d_call: TRBD1
clone_size: NA
cdr3_nt: TGTGCCAGCAGACAACCGGGACAGGGCTACTATAATTCACCCCTCCACTTT
cdr3_aa: CASRQPGQGYYNSPLHF

v_call: TRBV27
j_call: TRBJ2-2
d_call: TRBD1
clone_size: NA
cdr3_nt: TGTGCCAGCAGCGCCGGGACAGTTAACACCGGGGAGCTGTTTTTT
cdr3_aa: CASSAGTVNTGELFF

v_call: TRBV5-1
j_call: TRBJ2-2
d_call: TRBD2
clone_size: NA
cdr3_nt: TGCGCCAGCAGCTTGGGGGCTAGCGGGGTTACCGGGGAGCTGTTTTTT
cdr3_aa: CASSLGASGVTGELFF

v_call: TRBV5-1
j_call: TRBJ2-1
d_call: TRBD2
clone_size: NA
cdr3_nt: TGCGCCAGCAGCTCCTCGGGGGGGACCTACAATGAGCAGTTCTTC
cdr3_aa: CASSSSGGTYNEQFF

v_call: TRBV5-1
j_call: TRBJ1-3
d_call: NA
clone_size: NA
cdr3_nt: TGCGCCAGCAGCTTCTCATCTGGCAGCGTCCGAAAGACAGACCGAAACACCATATATTTT
cdr3_aa: CASSFSSGSVRKTDRNTIYF

v_call: TRBV2
j_call: TRBJ2-3
d_call: TRBD2
clone_size: NA
cdr3_nt: TGTGCCAGCAGCGACAGCGGGGGGCCCACAGATACGCAGTATTTT
cdr3_aa: CASSDSGGPTDTQYF

v_call: TRBV6-5
j_call: TRBJ2-1
d_call: NA
clone_size: NA
cdr3_nt: TGTGCCAGCAGGAGCAGGGGAAATCAGTTCTTC
cdr3_aa: CASRSRGNQFF

v_call: TRBV11-2
j_call: TRBJ2-1
d_call: TRBD2
clone_size: NA
cdr3_nt: TGTGCCAGCAGCTTAGCCCTAGCGGGGGGCCCCTCCTACAATGAGCAGTTCTTC
cdr3_aa: CASSLALAGGPSYNEQFF

v_call: TRBV4-2
j_call: TRBJ2-1
d_call: TRBD2
clone_size: few
cdr3_nt: TGTGCCAGCAGCCGTTCCGGGACTAGCGGGGGGGATGAGCAGTTCTTC
cdr3_aa: CASSRSGTSGGDEQFF

v_call: TRBV15
j_call: TRBJ2-1
d_call: NA
clone_size: NA
cdr3_nt: TGTGCCACCAGCAGAGATCCCAGTCGTGAGCAGTTCTTC
cdr3_aa: CATSRDPSREQFF

v_call: TRBV9
j_call: TRBJ1-3
d_call: NA
clone_size: NA
cdr3_nt: TGTGCCAGCAGCCCACCCCCGGACATCTCTGGAAACACCATATATTTT
cdr3_aa: CASSPPPDISGNTIYF

v_call: TRBV15
j_call: TRBJ1-2
d_call: NA
clone_size: NA
cdr3_nt: TGTGCCACCAGCAGAGGCGGGAACTATGGCTACACCTTC
cdr3_aa: CATSRGGNYGYTF

v_call: TRBV4-2
j_call: TRBJ2-3
d_call: TRBD2
clone_size: once
cdr3_nt: TGTGCCAGCAGCCAACGGGGGGACCACAAAAATACGCAGTATTTT
cdr3_aa: CASSQRGDHKNTQYF

v_call: TRBV6-5
j_call: TRBJ2-7
d_call: NA
clone_size: few
cdr3_nt: TGTGCCAGCAGAAGGGACACGGAGACGTACGAGCAGTACTTC
cdr3_aa: CASRRDTETYEQYF

v_call: TRBV30
j_call: TRBJ1-2
d_call: TRBD1
clone_size: NA
cdr3_nt: TGTGCCTGGAGTGGGTTCAGGGGGATTAGCGGCTACACCTTC
cdr3_aa: CAWSGFRGISGYTF

v_call: TRBV10-3
j_call: TRBJ1-5
d_call: TRBD1
clone_size: NA
cdr3_nt: TGTGCCATCAGTGACGGGACAGGGGGCTTTGGTCAGCCCCAGCATTTT
cdr3_aa: CAISDGTGGFGQPQHF

v_call: TRBV11-3
j_call: TRBJ2-2
d_call: TRBD1
clone_size: NA
cdr3_nt: TGTGCCAGCAGCTTAGCACGGACAGGGAACACCGGGGAGCTGTTTTTT
cdr3_aa: CASSLARTGNTGELFF

v_call: TRBV25-1
j_call: TRBJ1-1
d_call: NA
clone_size: once
cdr3_nt: TGTGCCAGCAGCTATATGAACACTGAAGCTTTCTTT
cdr3_aa: CASSYMNTEAFF

v_call: TRBV11-3
j_call: TRBJ2-3
d_call: NA
clone_size: NA
cdr3_nt: TGTGCCAGCAGTGGACAGATCACAGATACGCAGTATTTT
cdr3_aa: CASSGQITDTQYF

v_call: TRBV5-1
j_call: TRBJ2-7
d_call: NA
clone_size: NA
cdr3_nt: TGCGCCAGCAGCCTAACCCCCCGGCGGGCCTACGAGCAGTACTTC
cdr3_aa: CASSLTPRRAYEQYF

v_call: TRBV5-1
j_call: TRBJ2-1
d_call: TRBD2
clone_size: NA
cdr3_nt: TGCGCCACCTCTTCCGGGACTAGCGGGGGTTCTGAGCAGTTCTTC
cdr3_aa: CATSSGTSGGSEQFF